This entry concerns a single TCR beta chain. Its antigen is unidentified. The data are from a study of identifying expanded T cells in peripheral blood. Assay: immunoSEQ multiplex PCR; the TCRdb copy retains only in-frame clones and omits some. The table records about 94,000 clones, 88% of them present only once. During the collection period, no donor immune events like infections were recorded. General observations from the study: Across healthy donors, higher total template counts meant significantly greater roughly two-week count variance.

The CDR3 has 14 residues. CDR1 is SGHRS, CDR2 YFSETQ, per germline. Trimming at V came to 3 bases and at J to 1 base, leaving 3 bases not matched to a gene. The clonotype comes from a person aged 18 to 70 in good health. The sequencing input was blood. This chain links TRBV5-1 with TRBJ1-1; 7 nucleotides line up with TRBD1. In nucleotides, the CDR3 is TGCGCCAGCAGCTCAGGGGGTTCGAACACTGAAGCTTTCTTT. Its translation: CASSSGGSNTEAFF.